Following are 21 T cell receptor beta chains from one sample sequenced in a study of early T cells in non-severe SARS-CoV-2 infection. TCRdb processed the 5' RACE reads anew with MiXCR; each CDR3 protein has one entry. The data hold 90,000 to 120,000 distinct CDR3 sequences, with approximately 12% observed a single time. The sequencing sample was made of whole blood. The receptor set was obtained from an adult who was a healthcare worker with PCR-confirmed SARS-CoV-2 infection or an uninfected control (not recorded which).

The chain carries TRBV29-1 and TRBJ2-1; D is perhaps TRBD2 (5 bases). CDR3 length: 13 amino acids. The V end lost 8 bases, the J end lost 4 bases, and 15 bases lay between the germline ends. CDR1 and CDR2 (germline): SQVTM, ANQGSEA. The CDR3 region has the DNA TGCAGCTTCAGAGCGGCAGAGTACAATGAGCAGTTCTTC. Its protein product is CSFRAAEYNEQFF.

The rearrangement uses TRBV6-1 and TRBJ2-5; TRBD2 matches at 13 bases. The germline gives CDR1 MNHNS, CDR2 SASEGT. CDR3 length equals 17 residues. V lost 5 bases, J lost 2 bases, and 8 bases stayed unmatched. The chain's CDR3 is CASSPVGLAGVQETQYF. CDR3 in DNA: TGTGCCAGCAGTCCCGTCGGACTAGCGGGAGTTCAAGAGACCCAGTACTTC.

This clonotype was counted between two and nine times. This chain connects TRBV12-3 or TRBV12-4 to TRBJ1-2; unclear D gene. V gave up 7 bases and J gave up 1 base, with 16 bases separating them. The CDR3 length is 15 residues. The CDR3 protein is CASTPGRGNNYGYTF. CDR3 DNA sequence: TGTGCCAGCACCCCAGGCCGGGGAAATAACTATGGCTACACCTTC.

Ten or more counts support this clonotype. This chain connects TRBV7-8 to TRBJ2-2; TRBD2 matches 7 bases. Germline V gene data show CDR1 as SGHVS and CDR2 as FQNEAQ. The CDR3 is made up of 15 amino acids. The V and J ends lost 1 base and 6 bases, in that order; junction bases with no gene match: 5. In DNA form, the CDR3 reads TGTGCCAGCAGCTTAGTGGCGGGAGCGGCCGGGGAGCTGTTTTTT. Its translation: CASSLVAGAAGELFF.

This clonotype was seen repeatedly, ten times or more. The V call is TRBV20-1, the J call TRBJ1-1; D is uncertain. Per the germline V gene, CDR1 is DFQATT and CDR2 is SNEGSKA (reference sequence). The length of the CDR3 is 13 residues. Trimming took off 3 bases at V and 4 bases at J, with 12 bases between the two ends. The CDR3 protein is CSARDHRTTEAFF. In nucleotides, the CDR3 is TGCAGTGCTAGGGACCACAGAACCACTGAAGCTTTCTTT.

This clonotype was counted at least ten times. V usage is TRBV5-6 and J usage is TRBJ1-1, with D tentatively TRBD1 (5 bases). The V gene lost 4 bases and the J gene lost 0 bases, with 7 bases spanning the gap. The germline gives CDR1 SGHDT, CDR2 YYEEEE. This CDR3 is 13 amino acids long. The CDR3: CASSPGLNTEAFF. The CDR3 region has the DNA TGTGCCAGCAGCCCGGGACTGAACACTGAAGCTTTCTTT.

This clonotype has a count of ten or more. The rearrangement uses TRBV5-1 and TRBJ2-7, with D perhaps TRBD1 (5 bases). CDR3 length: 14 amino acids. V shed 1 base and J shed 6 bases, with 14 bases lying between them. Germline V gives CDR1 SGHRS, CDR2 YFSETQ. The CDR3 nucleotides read TGCGCCAGCAGCTTGTACCAGGGTTCCATCGAGCAGTACTTC. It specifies CASSLYQGSIEQYF. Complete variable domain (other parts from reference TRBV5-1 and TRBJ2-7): KAGVTQTPRYLIKTRGQQVTLSCSPISGHRSVSWYQQTPGQGLQFLFEYFSETQRNKGNFPGRFSGRQFSNSRSEMNVSTLELGDSALYLCASSLYQGSIEQYFGPGTRLTVT.

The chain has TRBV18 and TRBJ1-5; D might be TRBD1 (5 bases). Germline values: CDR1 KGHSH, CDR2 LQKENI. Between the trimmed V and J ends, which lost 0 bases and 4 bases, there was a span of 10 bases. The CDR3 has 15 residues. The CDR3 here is CASSPPGPQNQPQHF. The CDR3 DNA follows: TGTGCCAGCTCACCACCGGGGCCACAAAATCAGCCCCAGCATTTT. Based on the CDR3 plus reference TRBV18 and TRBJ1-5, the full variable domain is NAGVMQNPRHLVRRRGQEARLRCSPMKGHSHVYWYRQLPEEGLKFMVYLQKENIIDESGMPKERFSAEFPKEGPSILRIQQVVRGDSAAYFCASSPPGPQNQPQHFGDGTRLSIL.

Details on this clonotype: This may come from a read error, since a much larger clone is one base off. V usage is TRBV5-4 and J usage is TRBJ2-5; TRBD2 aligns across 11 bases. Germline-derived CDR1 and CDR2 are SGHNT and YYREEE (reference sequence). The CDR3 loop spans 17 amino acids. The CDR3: CVSSSGTSGVWGETQYF. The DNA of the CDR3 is TGTGTCAGCAGCTCCGGGACTAGCGGCGTTTGGGGAGAGACCCAGTACTTC.

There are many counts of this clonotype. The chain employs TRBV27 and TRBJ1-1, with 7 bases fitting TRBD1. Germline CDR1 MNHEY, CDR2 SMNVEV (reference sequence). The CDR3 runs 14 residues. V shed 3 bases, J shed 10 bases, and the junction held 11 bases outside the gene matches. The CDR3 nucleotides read TGTGCCAGCAGTTTCCTCCAGGGGGGGGGAGGAGCTTTCTTT. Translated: CASSFLQGGGGAFF.

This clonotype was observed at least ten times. The CDR3 loop is CASNSGTALYSNQPQHF. CDR3 DNA: TGTGCCAGCAACTCCGGGACGGCACTATATAGCAATCAGCCCCAGCATTTT. The chain is built from TRBV28 and TRBJ1-5, with TRBD1 as a possible D gene (5 bases). The CDR3 spans 17 residues. The V and J ends lost 7 bases and 0 bases respectively, with 19 bases between them. CDR1 is MDHEN and CDR2 is SYDVKM in the germline V gene. Together with reference TRBV28 and TRBJ1-5, the CDR3 gives the full variable domain: DVKVTQSSRYLVKRTGEKVFLECVQDMDHENMFWYRQDPGLGLRLIYFSYDVKMKEKGDIPEGYSVSREKKERFSLILESASTNQTSMYLCASNSGTALYSNQPQHFGDGTRLSIL.

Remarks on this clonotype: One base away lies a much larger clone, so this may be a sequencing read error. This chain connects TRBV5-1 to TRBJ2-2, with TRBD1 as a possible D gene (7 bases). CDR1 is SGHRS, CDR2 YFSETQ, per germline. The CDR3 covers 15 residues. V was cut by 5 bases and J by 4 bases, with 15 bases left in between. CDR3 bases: TGCGCCAGCAGGACGACAGGGAGGTGCACCGGGGAGCTGTTTTTT. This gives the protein CASRTTGRCTGELFF.

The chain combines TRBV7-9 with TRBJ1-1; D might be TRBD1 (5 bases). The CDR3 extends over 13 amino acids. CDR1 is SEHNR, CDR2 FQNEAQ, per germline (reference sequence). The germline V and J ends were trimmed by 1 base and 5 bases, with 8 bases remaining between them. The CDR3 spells CASSLDRSTEAFF. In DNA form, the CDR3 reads TGTGCCAGCAGCTTAGACAGGAGTACTGAAGCTTTCTTT.

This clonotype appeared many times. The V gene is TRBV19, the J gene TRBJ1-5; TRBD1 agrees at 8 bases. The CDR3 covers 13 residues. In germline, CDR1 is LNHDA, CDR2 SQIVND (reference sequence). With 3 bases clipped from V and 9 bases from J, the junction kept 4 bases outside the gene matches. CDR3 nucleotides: TGTGCCAGTAGTATTGGCGACAGGGGGCCCCAGCATTTT. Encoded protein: CASSIGDRGPQHF.

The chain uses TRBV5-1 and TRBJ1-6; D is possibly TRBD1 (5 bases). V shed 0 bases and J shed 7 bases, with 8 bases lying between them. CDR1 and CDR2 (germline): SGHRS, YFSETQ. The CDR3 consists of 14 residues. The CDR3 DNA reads TGCGCCAGCAGCTTGGGACAGACAAATTCACCCCTCCACTTT. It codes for CASSLGQTNSPLHF. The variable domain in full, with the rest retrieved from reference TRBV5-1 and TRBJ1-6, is KAGVTQTPRYLIKTRGQQVTLSCSPISGHRSVSWYQQTPGQGLQFLFEYFSETQRNKGNFPGRFSGRQFSNSRSEMNVSTLELGDSALYLCASSLGQTNSPLHFGNGTRLTVT.

CDR3 amino acids: CASSLWREQFF. CDR3 bases: TGTGCCAGCAGCTTATGGCGTGAGCAGTTCTTC. V is TRBV11-1 and J is TRBJ2-1, with D unresolved. The CDR3 spans 11 residues. Per the germline V gene, CDR1 is SGHAT and CDR2 is FQDESV (reference sequence). V was shortened by 2 bases and J by 9 bases, with 5 bases between the two germline ends.

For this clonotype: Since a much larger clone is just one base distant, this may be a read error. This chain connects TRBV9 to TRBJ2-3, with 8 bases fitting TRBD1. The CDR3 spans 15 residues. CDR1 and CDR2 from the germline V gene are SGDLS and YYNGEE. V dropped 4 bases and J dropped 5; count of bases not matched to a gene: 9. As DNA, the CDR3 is TGTGCCAGCAGCATATTAACAGGGGGAGAAGATACGCAGTATTTT. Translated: CASSILTGGEDTQYF.

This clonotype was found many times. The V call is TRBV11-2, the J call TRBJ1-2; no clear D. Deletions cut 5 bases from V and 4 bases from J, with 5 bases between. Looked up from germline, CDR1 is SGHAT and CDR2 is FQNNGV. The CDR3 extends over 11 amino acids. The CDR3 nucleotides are TGTGCCAGCAGCAATAGCTATGGCTACACCTTC. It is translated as CASSNSYGYTF.

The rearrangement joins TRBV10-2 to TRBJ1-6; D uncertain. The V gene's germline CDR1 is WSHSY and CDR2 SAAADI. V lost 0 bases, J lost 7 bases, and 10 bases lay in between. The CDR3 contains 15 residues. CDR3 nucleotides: TGCGCCAGCAGTGAGTCGGGCTGGGCCAATTCACCCCTCCACTTT. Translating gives CASSESGWANSPLHF.

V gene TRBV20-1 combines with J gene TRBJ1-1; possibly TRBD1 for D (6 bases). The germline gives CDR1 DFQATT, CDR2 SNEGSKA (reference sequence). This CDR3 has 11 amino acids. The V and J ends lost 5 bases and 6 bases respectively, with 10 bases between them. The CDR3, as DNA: TGCAGTGCTCCCGGGACACCTGAAGCTTTCTTT. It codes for CSAPGTPEAFF.

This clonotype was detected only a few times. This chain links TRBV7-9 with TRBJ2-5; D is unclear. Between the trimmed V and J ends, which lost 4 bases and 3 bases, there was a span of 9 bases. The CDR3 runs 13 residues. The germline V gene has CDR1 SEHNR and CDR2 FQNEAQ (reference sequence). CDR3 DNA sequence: TGTGCCAGCAGCTCCGTGGGGAAAGAGACCCAGTACTTC. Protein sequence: CASSSVGKETQYF. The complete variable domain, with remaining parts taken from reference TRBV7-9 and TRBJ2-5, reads DTGVSQNPRHKITKRGQNVTFRCDPISEHNRLYWYRQTLGQGPEFLTYFQNEAQLEKSRLLSDRFSAERPKGSFSTLEIQRTEQGDSAMYLCASSSVGKETQYFGPGTRLLVL.